The 15 T cell receptor beta chains below come from one sample, sequenced in a study of memory CD8 T cells in hepatitis C reinfection. Some clones are missing from TCRdb's copy, which holds only in-frame ones; the method was immunoSEQ multiplex PCR. The sample has about 50,000 clones, nearly 90% seen once. This sample's time point: late/post reinfection, 12 to 24 weeks after detection. TCR sequencing was done directly ex vivo on sorted cells, without expansion in vitro. Sequencing was done on a sample of naive CD8+ T cells sorted from blood. The receptors here all came from a man aged 18 to 30 with hepatitis C virus infection.

This chain joins TRBV5-1 and TRBJ1-3; no clear D gene. Per germline, CDR1 SGHRS and CDR2 YFSETQ. CDR3 length: 16 amino acids. Trimming removed 0 bases from V and 0 bases from J, with 10 bases in between. CDR3 sequence reads: CASSLGLQISGNTIYF. The CDR3, as DNA: TGCGCCAGCAGCTTGGGCCTGCAGATCTCTGGAAACACCATATATTTT.

The V and J genes are TRBV7-9 and TRBJ2-3; 13 bases are a match to TRBD2. The CDR3 consists of 16 residues. CDR1 and CDR2 from the germline V gene are SEHNR and FQNEAQ (reference sequence). J lost 4 bases, V lost 7 bases, and 8 bases had no gene match. The CDR3 loop reads CASTRTSGGWADTQYF. DNA of the CDR3: TGTGCCAGCACCCGGACTAGCGGGGGCTGGGCAGATACGCAGTATTTT. Variable domain in full (rest from reference TRBV7-9 and TRBJ2-3): DTGVSQNPRHKITKRGQNVTFRCDPISEHNRLYWYRQTLGQGPEFLTYFQNEAQLEKSRLLSDRFSAERPKGSFSTLEIQRTEQGDSAMYLCASTRTSGGWADTQYFGPGTRLTVL.

The chain carries TRBV7-9 and TRBJ2-1, with unresolved D. CDR1 is SEHNR, CDR2 FQNEAQ, per germline (reference sequence). The CDR3 length is 15 residues. Between the trimmed V and J ends, which lost 1 base and 7 bases, there was a span of 14 bases. Here the CDR3 DNA reads TGTGCCAGCAGCTTAGAGCGTCTGAGAATTAATGAGCAGTTCTTC. Translating gives CASSLERLRINEQFF.

The chain employs TRBV7-9 and TRBJ1-1; D unresolved. The CDR3 contains 13 residues. Deletions cut 5 bases from V and 4 bases from J, with 11 bases between. Germline assignment: CDR1 SEHNR and CDR2 FQNEAQ (reference sequence). Here the CDR3 reads CASSIPAGTEAFF. In DNA form, the CDR3 reads TGTGCCAGCAGCATTCCGGCGGGCACTGAAGCTTTCTTT.

About this clone itself: Different DNA sequences within this sample yield the same CDR3. The chain couples TRBV19 to TRBJ1-5; maybe TRBD1 (5 bases). V was cut by 8 bases and J by 0 bases, with 11 bases left in between. From germline, CDR1 is LNHDA and CDR2 SQIVND (reference sequence). This CDR3 contains 14 residues. The CDR3 DNA reads TGTGCCAGTTCTAGCGGGGGTAGCAATCAGCCCCAGCATTTT. Translation: CASSSGGSNQPQHF.

The V and J genes are TRBV6-6 and TRBJ2-1, with 12 bases aligning to TRBD2. The germline CDR1 and CDR2 sequences are MNHNY and SVGAGI (reference sequence). This CDR3 is 16 amino acids long. With V trimmed by 6 bases and J by 7 bases, 10 bases remained unmatched. The CDR3 here is CASSLTSGSTWNEQFF. CDR3 DNA: TGTGCCAGCAGCCTGACTAGCGGGAGTACGTGGAATGAGCAGTTCTTC.

The chain joins TRBV12-5 to TRBJ1-5, with 9 bases that match TRBD1. Germline values: CDR1 LGHNT, CDR2 FRNRAP. V shed 5 bases and J 0 bases; nucleotides not matched to a gene: 8. The CDR3 runs 17 residues. CDR3: CASGPPGQGLSNQPQHF. The CDR3 DNA follows: TGTGCTAGTGGTCCTCCGGGACAGGGCCTTAGCAATCAGCCCCAGCATTTT.

This chain links TRBV29-1 with TRBJ1-1; 7 positions agree with TRBD1. Germline CDR1 is SQVTM and CDR2 is ANQGSEA. Unmatched junction bases numbered 6, after V lost 4 bases and J lost 4 bases. The CDR3 consists of 13 residues. The CDR3 loop reads CSVVTGLVTEAFF. The CDR3 DNA is TGCAGCGTTGTGACAGGGTTGGTCACTGAAGCTTTCTTT.

This chain joins TRBV4-3 and TRBJ2-1; D ambiguous. V dropped 2 bases and J dropped 0 bases, with 11 bases sitting between them. Germline loops: CDR1 LGHNA, CDR2 YSLEER. The CDR3 totals 16 residues. The CDR3 here is CASSQYWRSSYNEQFF. In DNA, the CDR3 is TGCGCCAGCAGCCAATACTGGCGGAGCTCCTACAATGAGCAGTTCTTC.

J is TRBJ2-7 and V is TRBV7-9, with D possibly matching TRBD1 (6 bases). Trimming left V 5 bases short and J 7 bases short, with 15 bases between. The germline V gene encodes CDR1 SEHNR and CDR2 FQNEAQ (reference sequence). The CDR3 has 13 residues. The CDR3 loop is CASSRTEGQEQYF. As DNA, the CDR3 is TGTGCCAGCAGCCGGACAGAGGGCCAGGAGCAGTACTTC.

The rearrangement links TRBV7-2 to TRBJ1-6, with D perhaps matching TRBD1 (5 bases). Germline values: CDR1 SGHTA, CDR2 FQGNSA. CDR3 length: 15 amino acids. The ends were cut back, 0 bases at V and 7 bases at J, with 10 bases in the middle. DNA for the CDR3: TGTGCCAGCAGCTTAGCTCAGGGTGGGAATTCACCCCTCCACTTT. It yields the protein CASSLAQGGNSPLHF.

This clone has only one observation. The chain employs TRBV5-1 and TRBJ2-1; a weak D match, TRBD1 (6 bases). Deletions cut 0 bases from V and 3 bases from J, with 10 bases between. Germline V CDR1 and CDR2: SGHRS, YFSETQ. CDR3 size: 15 residues. The CDR3 sequence is CASSLVGGVYNEQFF. The CDR3 nucleotides read TGCGCCAGCAGCTTGGTAGGGGGAGTCTACAATGAGCAGTTCTTC.

This chain connects TRBV30 to TRBJ2-3; 11 bases agree with TRBD2. The CDR3 covers 15 residues. V lost 1 base and J lost 4; bases outside the gene matches: 4. In germline, CDR1 is GTSNPN, CDR2 SVGIG (reference sequence). CDR3 coding DNA: TGTGCCTGGAGTGAACTAGCGGGGGTGCCAGATACGCAGTATTTT. Residues: CAWSELAGVPDTQYF.

This rearrangement joins TRBV7-8 to TRBJ2-1, with a weak D call TRBD1 (6 bases). The V gene's germline CDR1 is SGHVS and CDR2 FQNEAQ. Between the trimmed V and J ends, which lost 1 base and 8 bases, there was a span of 18 bases. The CDR3 contains 16 residues. CDR3 in DNA: TGTGCCAGCAGCTTAGAGTACGGGGACATTGTCGATGAGCAGTTCTTC. Translation: CASSLEYGDIVDEQFF.

The sample holds one count of this clone. The chain links TRBV19 to TRBJ2-1; TRBD1 is a possible D gene (6 bases). Germline V gives CDR1 LNHDA, CDR2 SQIVND (reference sequence). The CDR3 is made up of 11 amino acids. V lost 11 bases and J 4 bases, leaving 9 bases between the germline ends. The CDR3 region is CASQGYNEQFF. The CDR3 DNA is TGTGCCTCACAGGGTTACAATGAGCAGTTCTTC.